These 10 T cell receptor beta chains were sequenced from one sample in a study of T cells after yellow fever vaccination. One entry per CDR3 protein results from TCRdb running MiXCR on the 5' RACE reads. The table records some 320,000 distinct CDR3 sequences, 8.7% of them present only once. The source material was CD4+ T cells sorted from PBMCs, sampled 5 days after the yellow fever booster vaccination. The receptors stem from a man between 18 and 29 years old who received the YFV17D yellow fever vaccine.

The chain uses TRBV24-1 and TRBJ2-2, with D uncertain. The V end lost 0 bases, the J end lost 1 base, and 8 bases lay between the germline ends. CDR1 is KGHDR and CDR2 is SFDVKD in the germline V gene. CDR3 size: 16 residues. CDR3 sequence: CATSDLGMKNTGELFF. DNA for the CDR3: TGTGCCACCAGTGATTTGGGGATGAAGAACACCGGGGAGCTGTTTTTT.

The J gene is TRBJ2-5, the V gene TRBV5-5, with 10 nucleotides matching TRBD1. V was pared by 2 bases and J by 4 bases, with 8 bases of the junction left unmatched. CDR1 SGHKS and CDR2 YYEKEE come from the germline V gene (reference sequence). The CDR3 is 16 residues long. The CDR3 DNA reads as TGTGCCAGCAGCTTTGGATTGGGACAGGGGAGAGAGACCCAGTACTTC. It is translated as CASSFGLGQGRETQYF.

Details on this clonotype: The germline gene is not matched at one end of the junction; a read error may be the cause. CDR3 in amino acids: CASRERGPVHF. In DNA, the CDR3 is TGTGCCAGCAGGGAACGTGGACCCGTCCACTTT. The gene calls are TRBV12-3 or TRBV12-4 and TRBJ1-6; no clear D. The CDR3 contains 11 residues.

There are many counts of this clonotype. V is TRBV5-1 and J is TRBJ2-1; D call uncertain. The length of the CDR3 is 12 residues. Germline V gene data show CDR1 as SGHRS and CDR2 as YFSETQ. V lost 0 bases and J lost 7, with 5 bases in between. The CDR3 nucleotides read TGCGCCAGCAGCTTGGGAGGTAATGAGCAGTTCTTC. Translated, it gives CASSLGGNEQFF.

The sample holds a few counts of this clonotype. The J gene is TRBJ2-1, the V gene TRBV9; 9 bases agree with TRBD2. V lost 3 bases, J lost 4 bases, and 8 bases stayed unmatched. The V gene's germline CDR1 is SGDLS and CDR2 YYNGEE. There are 16 residues in the CDR3. CDR3 amino acids: CASSALGSGGYNEQFF. Written as DNA, the CDR3 is TGTGCCAGCAGCGCGCTGGGCAGCGGGGGGTACAATGAGCAGTTCTTC.

The V call is TRBV5-1, the J call TRBJ1-6; no firm D call. V gave up 2 bases and J gave up 14 bases, with 14 bases separating them. Germline CDR1 and CDR2: SGHRS and YFSETQ. The CDR3 consists of 13 residues. The CDR3 region has the DNA TGCGCCAGCAGCTTACCGGAGGTCCGCACCCTCCACTTT. It is translated as CASSLPEVRTLHF.

This clonotype appeared a few times. The chain combines TRBV28 with TRBJ2-1; tentative D call: TRBD1 (5 bases). This CDR3 contains 14 residues. Per germline, CDR1 MDHEN and CDR2 SYDVKM. Trimming shortened V by 8 bases and J by 0 bases, and 11 bases separated the two germline ends. CDR3 bases: TGTGCCAGCCGACAGCAAATCTCCTACAATGAGCAGTTCTTC. Its translation: CASRQQISYNEQFF.

Only a few counts were recorded for this clonotype. The J gene is TRBJ1-2, the V gene TRBV28; no clear D gene. The CDR3 length is 13 residues. Trimming cost V 6 bases and J 2 bases, with 10 bases left between them. From germline, CDR1 is MDHEN and CDR2 SYDVKM. The CDR3 protein is CASSLAQNYGYTF. CDR3 sequence (DNA): TGTGCCAGCAGCTTGGCACAAAACTATGGCTACACCTTC.

The table lists this clonotype with a few counts. This chain links TRBV6-6 with TRBJ1-1, with D maybe TRBD1 (5 bases). Germline values: CDR1 MNHNY, CDR2 SVGAGI (reference sequence). There are 15 residues in the CDR3. V lost 2 bases to trimming and J lost 1 base, with 11 bases between them. The CDR3 DNA reads as TGTGCCAGCAGTTACGATGGACAACAGAACACTGAAGCTTTCTTT. As protein: CASSYDGQQNTEAFF.

The rearrangement joins TRBV5-1 to TRBJ2-2; 7 positions match TRBD2. The ends lost 1 base at V and 7 bases at J; junction bases unmatched: 4. The CDR3 consists of 14 residues. CDR1 is SGHRS and CDR2 is YFSETQ in the germline V gene. The CDR3 DNA sequence: TGCGCCAGCAGCTTGTCACTAGCGAGCGGGGAGCTGTTTTTT. Translating it yields CASSLSLASGELFF. Complete variable domain (other parts from reference TRBV5-1 and TRBJ2-2): KAGVTQTPRYLIKTRGQQVTLSCSPISGHRSVSWYQQTPGQGLQFLFEYFSETQRNKGNFPGRFSGRQFSNSRSEMNVSTLELGDSALYLCASSLSLASGELFFGEGSRLTVL.